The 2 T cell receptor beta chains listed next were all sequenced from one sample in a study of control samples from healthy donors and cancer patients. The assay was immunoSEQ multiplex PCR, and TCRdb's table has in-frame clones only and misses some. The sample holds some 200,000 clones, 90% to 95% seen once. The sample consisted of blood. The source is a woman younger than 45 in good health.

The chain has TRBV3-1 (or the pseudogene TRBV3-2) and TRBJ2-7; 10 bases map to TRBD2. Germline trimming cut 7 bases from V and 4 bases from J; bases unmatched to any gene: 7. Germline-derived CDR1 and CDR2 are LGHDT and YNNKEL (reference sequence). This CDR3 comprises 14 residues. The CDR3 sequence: CASTPSGSSYEQYF. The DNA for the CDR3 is TGTGCCAGCACGCCTAGCGGGAGTTCATACGAGCAGTACTTC.

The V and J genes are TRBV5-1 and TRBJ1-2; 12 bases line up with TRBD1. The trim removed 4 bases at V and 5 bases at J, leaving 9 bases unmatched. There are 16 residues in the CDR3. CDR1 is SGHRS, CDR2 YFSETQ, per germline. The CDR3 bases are TGCGCCAGCAGCGGGACCGGGACAGGGGGCCCTTATGGCTACACCTTC. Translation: CASSGTGTGGPYGYTF. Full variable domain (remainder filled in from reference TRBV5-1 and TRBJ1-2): KAGVTQTPRYLIKTRGQQVTLSCSPISGHRSVSWYQQTPGQGLQFLFEYFSETQRNKGNFPGRFSGRQFSNSRSEMNVSTLELGDSALYLCASSGTGTGGPYGYTFGSGTRLTVV.